The sequence of this T cell receptor (beta chain) was determined in a study of blood T cell repertoires in COVID-19. For the study at large: PBMCs, B-cell-depleted T cells, or T cells were the source of the cDNA or gDNA that made up the material.

Only in-frame clones appear in the TCRdb table, and some are missing; sequencing was by immunoSEQ multiplex PCR. The sample shows 250,000 to 350,000 clones, around 90% of them seen only once. This CDR3 has 19 amino acids. V was pared by 5 bases and J by 0 bases, with 20 bases between. Germline-derived CDR1 and CDR2 are SGHTA and FQGNSA. Clinical histories supplied by participants themselves formed the basis of cohort assignment. Two negative PCRs, clearance, or symptom resolution were required of recovered Cohort 3 donors. The rearrangement joins TRBV7-2 to TRBJ2-6; a weak D match, TRBD2 (7 bases). The TCR comes from a woman aged 25-40 years who had recovered from COVID-19. The sequenced material came from PBMCs or T cells enriched from blood (not recorded which). The chain's CDR3 is CASSPRGLAASSGANVLTF. The CDR3 DNA sequence: TGTGCCAGCAGCCCACGGGGGCTAGCGGCAAGCTCTGGGGCCAACGTCCTGACTTTC. Looking up the rest from reference TRBV7-2 and TRBJ2-6 gives the full variable domain: GAGVSQSPSNKVTEKGKDVELRCDPISGHTALYWYRQSLGQGLEFLIYFQGNSAPDKSGLPSDRFSAERTGGSVSTLTIQRTQQEDSAVYLCASSPRGLAASSGANVLTFGAGSRLTVL.